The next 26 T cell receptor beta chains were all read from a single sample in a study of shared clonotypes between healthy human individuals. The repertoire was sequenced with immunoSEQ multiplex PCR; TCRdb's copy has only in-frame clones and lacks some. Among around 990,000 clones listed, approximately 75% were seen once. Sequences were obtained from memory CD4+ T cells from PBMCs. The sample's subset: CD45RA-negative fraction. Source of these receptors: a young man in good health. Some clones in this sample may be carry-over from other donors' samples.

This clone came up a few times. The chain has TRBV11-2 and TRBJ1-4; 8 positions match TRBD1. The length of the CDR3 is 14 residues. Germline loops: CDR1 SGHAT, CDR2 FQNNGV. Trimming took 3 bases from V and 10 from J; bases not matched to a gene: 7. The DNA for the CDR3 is TGTGCCAGCAGCTTCGACAGGGGCCGGGGAAAACTGTTTTTT. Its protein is CASSFDRGRGKLFF.

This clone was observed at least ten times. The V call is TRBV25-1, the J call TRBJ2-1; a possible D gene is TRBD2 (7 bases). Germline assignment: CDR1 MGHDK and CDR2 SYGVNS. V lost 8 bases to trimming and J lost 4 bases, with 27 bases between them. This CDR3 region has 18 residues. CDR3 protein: CASAQGGLSGGNYNEQFF. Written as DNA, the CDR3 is TGTGCCAGCGCCCAAGGGGGGCTATCCGGGGGGAATTACAATGAGCAGTTCTTC.

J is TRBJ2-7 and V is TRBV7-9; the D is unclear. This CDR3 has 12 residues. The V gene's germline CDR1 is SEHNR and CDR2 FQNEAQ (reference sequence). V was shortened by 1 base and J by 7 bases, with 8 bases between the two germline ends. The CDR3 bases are TGTGCCAGCAGCTTAGTTTCGAAGGAGCAGTACTTC. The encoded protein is CASSLVSKEQYF.

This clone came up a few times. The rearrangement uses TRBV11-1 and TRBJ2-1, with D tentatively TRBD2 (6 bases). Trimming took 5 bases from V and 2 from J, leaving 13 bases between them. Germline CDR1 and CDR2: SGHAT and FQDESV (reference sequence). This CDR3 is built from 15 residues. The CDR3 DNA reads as TGTGCCAGCAGCGTCAGCGGGTTTACCTACAATGAGCAGTTCTTC. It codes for CASSVSGFTYNEQFF.

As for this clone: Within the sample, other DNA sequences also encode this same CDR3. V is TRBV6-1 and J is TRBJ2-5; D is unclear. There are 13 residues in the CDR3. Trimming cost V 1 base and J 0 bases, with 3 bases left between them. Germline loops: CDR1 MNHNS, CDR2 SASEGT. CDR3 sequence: CASSEVNQETQYF. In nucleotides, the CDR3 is TGTGCCAGCAGTGAAGTGAACCAAGAGACCCAGTACTTC.

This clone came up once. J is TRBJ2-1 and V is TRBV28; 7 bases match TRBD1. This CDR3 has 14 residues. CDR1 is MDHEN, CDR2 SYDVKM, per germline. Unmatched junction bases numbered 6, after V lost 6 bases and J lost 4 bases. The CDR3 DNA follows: TGTGCCAGCAGAGATGGGGACAGATACAATGAGCAGTTCTTC. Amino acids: CASRDGDRYNEQFF. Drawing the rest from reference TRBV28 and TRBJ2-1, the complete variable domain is DVKVTQSSRYLVKRTGEKVFLECVQDMDHENMFWYRQDPGLGLRLIYFSYDVKMKEKGDIPEGYSVSREKKERFSLILESASTNQTSMYLCASRDGDRYNEQFFGPGTRLTVL.

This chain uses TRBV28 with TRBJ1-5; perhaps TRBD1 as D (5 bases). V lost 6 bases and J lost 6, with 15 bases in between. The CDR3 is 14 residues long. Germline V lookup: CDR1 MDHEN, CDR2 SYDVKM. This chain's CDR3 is CASSHGGESQPQHF. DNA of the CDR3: TGTGCCAGCAGCCACGGGGGGGAGTCTCAGCCCCAGCATTTT.

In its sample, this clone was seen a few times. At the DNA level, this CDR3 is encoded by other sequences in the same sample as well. The CDR3 DNA sequence: TGTGCCAGCAGCGTACTGGACAGGGGCACTGAAGCTTTCTTT. Residues: CASSVLDRGTEAFF. This chain links TRBV9 with TRBJ1-1, with TRBD1 matching over 9 bases. Germline assignment: CDR1 SGDLS and CDR2 YYNGEE. The CDR3 loop spans 14 amino acids. With V trimmed by 1 base and J by 4 bases, 2 bases remained unmatched.

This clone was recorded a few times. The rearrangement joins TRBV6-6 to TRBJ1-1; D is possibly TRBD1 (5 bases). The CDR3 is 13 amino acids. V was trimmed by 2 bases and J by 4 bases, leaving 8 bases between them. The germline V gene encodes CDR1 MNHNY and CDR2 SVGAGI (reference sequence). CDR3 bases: TGTGCCAGCAGTTACCAGGGCGGCACTGAAGCTTTCTTT. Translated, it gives CASSYQGGTEAFF.

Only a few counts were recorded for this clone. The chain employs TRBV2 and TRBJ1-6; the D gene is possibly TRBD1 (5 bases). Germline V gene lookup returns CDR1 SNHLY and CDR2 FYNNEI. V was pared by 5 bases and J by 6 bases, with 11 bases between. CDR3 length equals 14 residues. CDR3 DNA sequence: TGTGCCAGCAGTTCAGGGTCCGCTAATTCACCCCTCCACTTT. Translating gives CASSSGSANSPLHF.

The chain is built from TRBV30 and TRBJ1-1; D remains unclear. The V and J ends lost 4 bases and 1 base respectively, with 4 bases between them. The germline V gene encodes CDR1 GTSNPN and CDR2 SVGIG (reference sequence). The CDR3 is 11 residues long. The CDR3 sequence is CAWIGNTEAFF. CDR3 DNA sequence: TGTGCCTGGATAGGGAACACTGAAGCTTTCTTT.

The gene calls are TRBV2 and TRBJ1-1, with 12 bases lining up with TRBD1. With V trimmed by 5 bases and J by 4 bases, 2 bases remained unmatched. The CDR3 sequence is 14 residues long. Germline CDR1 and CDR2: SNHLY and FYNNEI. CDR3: CASSRDRGLTEAFF. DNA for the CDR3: TGTGCCAGCAGTAGGGACAGGGGGCTCACTGAAGCTTTCTTT.

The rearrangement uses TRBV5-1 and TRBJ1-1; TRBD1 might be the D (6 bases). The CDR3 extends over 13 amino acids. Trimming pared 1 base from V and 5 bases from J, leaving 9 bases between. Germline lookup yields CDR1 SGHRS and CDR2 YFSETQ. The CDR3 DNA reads TGCGCCAGCAGCTTGTGGGGGGCAACTGAAGCTTTCTTT. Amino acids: CASSLWGATEAFF.

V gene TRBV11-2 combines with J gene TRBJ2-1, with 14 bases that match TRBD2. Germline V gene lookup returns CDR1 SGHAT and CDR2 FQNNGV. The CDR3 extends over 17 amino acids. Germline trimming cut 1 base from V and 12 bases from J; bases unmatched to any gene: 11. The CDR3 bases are TGTGCCAGCAGCTTAGTTCCCGCAGGGACTAGCGGGAGTTGGCAGTTCTTC. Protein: CASSLVPAGTSGSWQFF.

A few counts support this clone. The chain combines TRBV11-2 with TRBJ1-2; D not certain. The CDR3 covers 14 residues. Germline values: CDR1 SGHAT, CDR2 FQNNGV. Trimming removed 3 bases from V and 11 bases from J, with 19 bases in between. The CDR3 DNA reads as TGTGCCAGCAGCTTCCTTAGGAGTAGAGTTGAATACACCTTC. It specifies CASSFLRSRVEYTF.

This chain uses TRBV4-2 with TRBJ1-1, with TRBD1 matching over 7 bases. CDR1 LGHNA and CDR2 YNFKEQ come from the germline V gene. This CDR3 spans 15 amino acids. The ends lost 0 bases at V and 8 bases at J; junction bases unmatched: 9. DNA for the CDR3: TGTGCCAGCAGCCAAGACACTACTAGACAGGGCGAAGCTTTCTTT. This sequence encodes CASSQDTTRQGEAFF.

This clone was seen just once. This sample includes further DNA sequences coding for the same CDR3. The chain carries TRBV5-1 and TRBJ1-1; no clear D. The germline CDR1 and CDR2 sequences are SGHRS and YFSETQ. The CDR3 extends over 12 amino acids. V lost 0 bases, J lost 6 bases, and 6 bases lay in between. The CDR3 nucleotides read TGCGCCAGCAGCTTGGTTGGGTCTGAAGCTTTCTTT. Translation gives CASSLVGSEAFF.

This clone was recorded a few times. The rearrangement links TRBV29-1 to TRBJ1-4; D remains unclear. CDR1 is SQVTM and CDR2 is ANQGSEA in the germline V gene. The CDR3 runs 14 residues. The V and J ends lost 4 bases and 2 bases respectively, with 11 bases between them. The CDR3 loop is CSVVTVSTNEKLFF. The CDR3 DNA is TGCAGCGTTGTTACGGTGTCGACTAATGAAAAACTGTTTTTT.

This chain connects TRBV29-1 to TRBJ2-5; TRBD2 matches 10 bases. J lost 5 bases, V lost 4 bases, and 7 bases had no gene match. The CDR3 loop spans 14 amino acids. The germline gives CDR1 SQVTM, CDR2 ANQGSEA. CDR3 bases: TGCAGCGTTGCTCAAGAACTAGCGGGGGAGACCCAGTACTTC. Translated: CSVAQELAGETQYF.

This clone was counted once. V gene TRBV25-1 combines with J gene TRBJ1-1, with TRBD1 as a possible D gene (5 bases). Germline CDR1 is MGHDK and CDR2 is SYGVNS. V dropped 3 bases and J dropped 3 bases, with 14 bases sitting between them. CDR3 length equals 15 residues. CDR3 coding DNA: TGTGCCAGCAGTGAGTGGGGGAGGGGCGACACTGAAGCTTTCTTT. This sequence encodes CASSEWGRGDTEAFF. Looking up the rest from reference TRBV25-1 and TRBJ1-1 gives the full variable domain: EADIYQTPRYLVIGTGKKITLECSQTMGHDKMYWYQQDPGMELHLIHYSYGVNSTEKGDLSSESTVSRIRTEHFPLTLESARPSHTSQYLCASSEWGRGDTEAFFGQGTRLTVV.

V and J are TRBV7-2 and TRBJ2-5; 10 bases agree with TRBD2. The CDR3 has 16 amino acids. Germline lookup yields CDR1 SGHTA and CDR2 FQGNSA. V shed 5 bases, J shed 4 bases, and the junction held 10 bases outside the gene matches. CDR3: CASSPKSGRARETQYF. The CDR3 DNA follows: TGTGCCAGCAGCCCGAAAAGCGGGAGGGCCCGAGAGACCCAGTACTTC.

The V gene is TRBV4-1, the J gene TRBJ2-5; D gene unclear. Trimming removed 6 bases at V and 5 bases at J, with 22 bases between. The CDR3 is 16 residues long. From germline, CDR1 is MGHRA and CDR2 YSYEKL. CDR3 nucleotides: TGCGCCAGCAGTCTGGTCGCCGGAGTTATGTTGGAGACCCAGTACTTC. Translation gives CASSLVAGVMLETQYF.

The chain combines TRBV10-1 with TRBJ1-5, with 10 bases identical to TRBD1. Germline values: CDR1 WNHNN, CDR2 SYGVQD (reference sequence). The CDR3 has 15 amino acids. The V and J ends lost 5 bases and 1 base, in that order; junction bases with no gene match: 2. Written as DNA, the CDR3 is TGCGCCAGCAGTCCGGGACAGGGGAGCAATCAGCCCCAGCATTTT. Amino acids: CASSPGQGSNQPQHF.

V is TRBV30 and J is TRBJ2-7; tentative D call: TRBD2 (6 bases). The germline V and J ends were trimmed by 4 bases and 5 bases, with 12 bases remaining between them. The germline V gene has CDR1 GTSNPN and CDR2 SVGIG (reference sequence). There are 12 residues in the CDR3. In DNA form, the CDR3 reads TGTGCCTGGACGCGGGGCCCGCACGAGCAGTACTTC. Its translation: CAWTRGPHEQYF.

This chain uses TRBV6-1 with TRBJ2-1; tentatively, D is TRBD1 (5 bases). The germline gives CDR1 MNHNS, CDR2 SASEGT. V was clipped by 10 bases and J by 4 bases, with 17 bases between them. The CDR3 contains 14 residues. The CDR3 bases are TGTGCCACTGGGGTGGACACTGAGTACAATGAGCAGTTCTTC. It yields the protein CATGVDTEYNEQFF.

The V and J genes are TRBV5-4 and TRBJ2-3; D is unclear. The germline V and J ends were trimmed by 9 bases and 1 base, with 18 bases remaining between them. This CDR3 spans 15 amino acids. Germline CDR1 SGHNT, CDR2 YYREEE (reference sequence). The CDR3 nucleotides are TGTGCCACCCTCTCACGGGCTGGGGGCACAGATACGCAGTATTTT. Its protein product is CATLSRAGGTDTQYF.